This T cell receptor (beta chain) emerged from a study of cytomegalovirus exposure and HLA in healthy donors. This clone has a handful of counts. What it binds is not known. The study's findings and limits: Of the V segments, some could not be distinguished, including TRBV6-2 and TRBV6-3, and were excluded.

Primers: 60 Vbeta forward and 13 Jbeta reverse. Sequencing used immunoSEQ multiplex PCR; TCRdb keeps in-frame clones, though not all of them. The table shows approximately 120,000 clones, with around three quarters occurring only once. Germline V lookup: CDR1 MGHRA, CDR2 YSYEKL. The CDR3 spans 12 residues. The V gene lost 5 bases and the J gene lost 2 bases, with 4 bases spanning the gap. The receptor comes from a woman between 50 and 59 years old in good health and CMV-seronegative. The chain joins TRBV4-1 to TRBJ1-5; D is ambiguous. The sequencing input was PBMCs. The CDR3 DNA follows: TGCGCCAGCAGCTGGCGCAATCAGCCCCAGCATTTT. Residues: CASSWRNQPQHF.